A selection of T cell receptor beta chains follows, all from one sample in a study of OX40 agonist ivuxolimab in advanced cancers. The table came from immunoSEQ multiplex PCR; TCRdb's copy has only in-frame clones and leaves some out. This sample has 55,000 to 80,000 clones, with approximately 90% found just once. Specimen: CD4+ or CD8+ T cells sorted from blood, collected in a trial of the OX40 agonist ivuxolimab. Every receptor here comes from an adult with an advanced solid tumor such as melanoma, head and neck, liver or kidney cancer. The CDR3 runs from the conserved cysteine through the conserved F or W. A D gene is named only where the DNA matches it firmly. Only some rows state a clone size, as once, few, many or a class for expanded clones.

d_gene: .; abundance: .; v_gene: TRBV7-3; j_gene: TRBJ2-1; CDR3aa: CASSPRRQGMNEQFF; CDR3nt: TGTGCCAGCAGCCCCCGTAGGCAGGGGATGAATGAGCAGTTCTTC
d_gene: .; abundance: .; v_gene: TRBV5-6; j_gene: TRBJ2-4; CDR3aa: CASSLRTALAKNIQYF; CDR3nt: TGTGCCAGCAGCTTGAGGACAGCGCTAGCCAAAAACATTCAGTACTTC
d_gene: .; abundance: .; v_gene: TRBV5-5; j_gene: TRBJ2-3; CDR3aa: CASSLRRGTDTQYF; CDR3nt: TGTGCCAGCAGCTTGAGAAGAGGCACAGATACGCAGTATTTT
d_gene: .; abundance: .; v_gene: TRBV19; j_gene: TRBJ1-2; CDR3aa: CASSLIEGSNYGYTF; CDR3nt: TGTGCCAGTAGCCTCATCGAGGGCAGCAACTATGGCTACACCTTC
d_gene: TRBD2; abundance: .; v_gene: TRBV6-9; j_gene: TRBJ2-7; CDR3aa: CASSKTSGRYEQYF; CDR3nt: TGTGCCAGCAGCAAGACTAGCGGGAGGTACGAGCAGTACTTC
d_gene: TRBD2; abundance: .; v_gene: TRBV12-5; j_gene: TRBJ2-1; CDR3aa: CASGGTSDNEQFF; CDR3nt: TGTGCTAGTGGTGGGACTAGCGACAATGAGCAGTTCTTC
d_gene: .; abundance: .; v_gene: TRBV11-2; j_gene: TRBJ2-7; CDR3aa: CASSRGHSSYEQYF; CDR3nt: TGTGCCAGCAGCCGGGGGCATAGCTCCTACGAGCAGTACTTC
d_gene: .; abundance: .; v_gene: TRBV30; j_gene: TRBJ1-1; CDR3aa: CAWSQGVEAFF; CDR3nt: TGTGCCTGGAGCCAGGGAGTTGAAGCTTTCTTT
d_gene: .; abundance: .; v_gene: TRBV25-1; j_gene: TRBJ2-2; CDR3aa: CASSEDRHTGELFF; CDR3nt: TGTGCCAGCAGTGAGGACCGCCACACCGGGGAGCTGTTTTTT
d_gene: .; abundance: .; v_gene: TRBV2; j_gene: TRBJ2-1; CDR3aa: CASSGYNEQFF; CDR3nt: TGTGCCAGCAGTGGTTACAATGAGCAGTTCTTC
d_gene: .; abundance: .; v_gene: TRBV5-5; j_gene: TRBJ1-2; CDR3aa: CASSLVGGRNPSGYTF; CDR3nt: TGTGCCAGCAGCTTGGTCGGGGGACGTAATCCCTCTGGCTACACCTTC
d_gene: .; abundance: .; v_gene: TRBV5-6; j_gene: TRBJ2-1; CDR3aa: CASSLALARKDEQFF; CDR3nt: TGTGCCAGCAGCTTGGCCTTGGCCCGAAAGGATGAGCAGTTCTTC
d_gene: .; abundance: .; v_gene: TRBV28; j_gene: TRBJ1-5; CDR3aa: CASSLWGGGTNQPQHF; CDR3nt: TGTGCCAGCAGTTTATGGGGAGGGGGTACCAATCAGCCCCAGCATTTT
d_gene: .; abundance: .; v_gene: TRBV7-6; j_gene: TRBJ2-7; CDR3aa: CASSLNRGYEQYF; CDR3nt: TGTGCCAGCAGCTTAAACAGAGGCTACGAGCAGTACTTC
d_gene: .; abundance: once; v_gene: TRBV21-1; j_gene: TRBJ1-3; CDR3aa: CASSGEARNTIYF; CDR3nt: TGTGCCAGCAGTGGGGAGGCCCGAAACACCATATATTTT
d_gene: .; abundance: .; v_gene: TRBV5-4; j_gene: TRBJ1-1; CDR3aa: CASSLELGGNTEAFF; CDR3nt: TGTGCCAGCAGCTTGGAGTTAGGGGGGAACACTGAAGCTTTCTTT
d_gene: .; abundance: few; v_gene: TRBV27; j_gene: TRBJ2-5; CDR3aa: CASSTGTFKETQYF; CDR3nt: TGTGCCAGCAGTACCGGGACGTTTAAAGAGACCCAGTACTTC
d_gene: .; abundance: .; v_gene: TRBV12-5; j_gene: TRBJ2-1; CDR3aa: CASGLNARGEQFF; CDR3nt: TGTGCTAGTGGTTTGAACGCGCGGGGTGAGCAGTTCTTC
d_gene: TRBD1; abundance: .; v_gene: TRBV11-1; j_gene: TRBJ2-7; CDR3aa: CASSGTGGYEQYF; CDR3nt: TGTGCCAGCAGCGGGACAGGGGGCTACGAGCAGTACTTC
d_gene: .; abundance: .; v_gene: TRBV11-2; j_gene: TRBJ1-1; CDR3aa: CASRSSVWNTEAFF; CDR3nt: TGTGCCAGCAGGTCGTCCGTCTGGAACACTGAAGCTTTCTTT
d_gene: TRBD2; abundance: .; v_gene: TRBV6-1; j_gene: TRBJ2-1; CDR3aa: CASTPSGSNEQFF; CDR3nt: TGTGCCAGCACACCTAGCGGGAGCAATGAGCAGTTCTTC
d_gene: .; abundance: .; v_gene: TRBV7-9; j_gene: TRBJ1-2; CDR3aa: CASSLGGPYGYTF; CDR3nt: TGTGCCAGCAGCTTAGGGGGACCCTATGGCTACACCTTC
d_gene: .; abundance: .; v_gene: TRBV18; j_gene: TRBJ2-2; CDR3aa: CASSPNRDATGELFF; CDR3nt: TGTGCCAGCTCACCGAACCGGGATGCCACCGGGGAGCTGTTTTTT
d_gene: .; abundance: .; v_gene: TRBV7-9; j_gene: TRBJ1-4; CDR3aa: CASSWRSNNEKLFF; CDR3nt: TGTGCCAGCAGCTGGCGCAGTAACAATGAAAAACTGTTTTTT
d_gene: .; abundance: .; v_gene: TRBV7-3; j_gene: TRBJ2-1; CDR3aa: CASSPGLGTGGQFF; CDR3nt: TGTGCCAGCAGCCCCGGACTCGGAACCGGGGGGCAGTTCTTC
d_gene: TRBD2; abundance: .; v_gene: TRBV7-7; j_gene: TRBJ2-5; CDR3aa: CASSSGLAGGETQYF; CDR3nt: TGTGCTAGCAGCTCCGGACTAGCGGGGGGGGAGACCCAGTACTTC
d_gene: .; abundance: .; v_gene: TRBV7-2; j_gene: TRBJ2-4; CDR3aa: CASSLLGGRGAKNIQYF; CDR3nt: TGTGCCAGCAGCTTACTTGGAGGGCGCGGGGCCAAAAACATTCAGTACTTC
d_gene: .; abundance: few; v_gene: TRBV19; j_gene: TRBJ1-2; CDR3aa: CASSRNYGYTF; CDR3nt: TGTGCCAGTAGTCGTAACTATGGCTACACCTTC
d_gene: .; abundance: .; v_gene: TRBV28; j_gene: TRBJ1-1; CDR3aa: CASGNKQDLLRAEAFF; CDR3nt: TGTGCCAGCGGCAACAAACAGGATCTGCTGCGGGCTGAAGCTTTCTTT
d_gene: TRBD2; abundance: .; v_gene: TRBV10-2; j_gene: TRBJ2-3; CDR3aa: CASSTGLAGNTDTQYF; CDR3nt: TGCGCCAGCAGTACGGGACTAGCGGGAAACACAGATACGCAGTATTTT
d_gene: TRBD1; abundance: once; v_gene: TRBV6-5; j_gene: TRBJ2-2; CDR3aa: CASSYRQGSTGELFF; CDR3nt: TGTGCCAGCAGTTACAGACAGGGGTCCACCGGGGAGCTGTTTTTT
d_gene: .; abundance: .; v_gene: TRBV14; j_gene: TRBJ2-7; CDR3aa: CASSQPGHSYEQYF; CDR3nt: TGTGCCAGCAGCCAACCCGGACACTCCTACGAGCAGTACTTC
d_gene: TRBD1; abundance: once; v_gene: TRBV6-5; j_gene: TRBJ1-5; CDR3aa: CASSDRTGTQPQHF; CDR3nt: TGTGCCAGCAGTGATAGGACAGGGACTCAGCCCCAGCATTTT
d_gene: .; abundance: .; v_gene: TRBV5-4; j_gene: TRBJ2-3; CDR3aa: CASSFRTDTQYF; CDR3nt: TGTGCCAGCAGCTTCCGCACAGATACGCAGTATTTT
d_gene: .; abundance: once; v_gene: TRBV6-6; j_gene: TRBJ1-3; CDR3aa: CASSPTGPNTIYF; CDR3nt: TGTGCCAGCAGCCCTACAGGGCCAAACACCATATATTTT
d_gene: .; abundance: .; v_gene: TRBV5-1; j_gene: TRBJ1-2; CDR3aa: CASSLDSGYTF; CDR3nt: TGCGCCAGCAGCTTGGACTCTGGCTACACCTTC
d_gene: .; abundance: .; v_gene: TRBV29-1; j_gene: TRBJ2-5; CDR3aa: CSVEHFGGETQYF; CDR3nt: TGCAGCGTTGAACATTTTGGGGGAGAGACCCAGTACTTC
d_gene: .; abundance: .; v_gene: TRBV13; j_gene: TRBJ2-2; CDR3aa: CASSSNGGGNTGELFF; CDR3nt: TGTGCCAGCAGCTCCAACGGCGGAGGTAACACCGGGGAGCTGTTTTTT
d_gene: TRBD1; abundance: .; v_gene: TRBV19; j_gene: TRBJ1-2; CDR3aa: CASGGGAQGAEGYTF; CDR3nt: TGTGCCAGTGGGGGAGGCGCGCAGGGGGCTGAAGGCTACACCTTC
d_gene: TRBD2; abundance: .; v_gene: TRBV14; j_gene: TRBJ2-1; CDR3aa: CASRPGLAGGPGNEQFF; CDR3nt: TGTGCCAGCAGACCCGGACTAGCGGGGGGGCCTGGCAATGAGCAGTTCTTC
d_gene: .; abundance: .; v_gene: TRBV20-1; j_gene: TRBJ1-1; CDR3aa: CRAGLNTEAFF; CDR3nt: TGCCGGGCGGGGTTGAACACTGAAGCTTTCTTT
d_gene: .; abundance: .; v_gene: TRBV18; j_gene: TRBJ1-1; CDR3aa: CASSQGGGETEAFF; CDR3nt: TGTGCCAGCTCGCAAGGGGGGGGAGAGACTGAAGCTTTCTTT
d_gene: .; abundance: .; v_gene: TRBV6-1; j_gene: TRBJ1-2; CDR3aa: CASSEDPDSLYGYTF; CDR3nt: TGTGCCAGCAGTGAAGACCCGGACAGTCTCTATGGCTACACCTTC
d_gene: TRBD1; abundance: .; v_gene: TRBV28; j_gene: TRBJ1-2; CDR3aa: CASRGGGDGYTF; CDR3nt: TGTGCCAGCAGGGGAGGGGGCGATGGCTACACCTTC
d_gene: .; abundance: .; v_gene: TRBV7-9; j_gene: TRBJ1-1; CDR3aa: CASSLAGVTEAFF; CDR3nt: TGTGCCAGCAGCTTAGCAGGAGTTACTGAAGCTTTCTTT
d_gene: .; abundance: .; v_gene: TRBV6-4; j_gene: TRBJ2-3; CDR3aa: CASSGGGDTQYF; CDR3nt: TGTGCCAGCAGTGGCGGGGGCGATACGCAGTATTTT
d_gene: .; abundance: .; v_gene: TRBV30; j_gene: TRBJ2-5; CDR3aa: CAWSVQETQYF; CDR3nt: TGTGCCTGGAGCGTCCAAGAGACCCAGTACTTC
d_gene: .; abundance: .; v_gene: TRBV30; j_gene: TRBJ1-3; CDR3aa: CAWMPGGSGNTIYF; CDR3nt: TGTGCCTGGATGCCGGGAGGCTCTGGAAACACCATATATTTT
d_gene: TRBD1; abundance: .; v_gene: TRBV30; j_gene: TRBJ1-2; CDR3aa: CAWSSRDRGPRGNYGYTF; CDR3nt: TGTGCCTGGAGTTCAAGGGACAGGGGTCCCAGAGGAAACTATGGCTACACCTTC
d_gene: .; abundance: .; v_gene: TRBV2; j_gene: TRBJ2-2; CDR3aa: CASSEVGVGTGELFF; CDR3nt: TGTGCCAGCAGTGAGGTTGGGGTCGGCACCGGGGAGCTGTTTTTT
d_gene: .; abundance: .; v_gene: TRBV5-6; j_gene: TRBJ2-1; CDR3aa: CASSLEDSEFF; CDR3nt: TGTGCCAGCAGCTTGGAGGACAGCGAGTTCTTC
d_gene: .; abundance: .; v_gene: TRBV14; j_gene: TRBJ1-2; CDR3aa: CASSQGHYGYTF; CDR3nt: TGTGCCAGCAGCCAAGGACACTATGGCTACACCTTC
d_gene: TRBD2; abundance: .; v_gene: TRBV18; j_gene: TRBJ2-1; CDR3aa: CASSPVGLAGDREQFF; CDR3nt: TGTGCCAGCTCACCAGTCGGGCTAGCGGGAGATCGTGAGCAGTTCTTC
d_gene: .; abundance: .; v_gene: TRBV4-1; j_gene: TRBJ1-2; CDR3aa: CASSQGLTGGGGYTF; CDR3nt: TGCGCCAGCAGCCAAGGGCTGACAGGAGGGGGAGGCTACACCTTC
d_gene: .; abundance: .; v_gene: TRBV6-1; j_gene: TRBJ2-1; CDR3aa: CASSVGSADNEQFF; CDR3nt: TGTGCCAGCAGTGTCGGGAGCGCCGACAATGAGCAGTTCTTC